The 30 T cell receptor beta chains given below trace back to one sample, sequenced in a study of blood T cells in healthy people across ages. Primed by a sample-barcoded 5' primer and a J-beta primer mix, a second PCR proceeded for roughly 6 to 12 cycles. Using its own MiXCR run on the 5' RACE reads, TCRdb lists one record per CDR3 protein. The repertoire holds about 400,000 distinct CDR3 sequences, roughly half seen once, with 45% to 55% in the top ten. The sample was blood. These receptors all stem from a man aged 60-69 years in good health.

This clonotype turned up a few times. The chain is built from TRBV29-1 and TRBJ2-1; perhaps D is TRBD1 or TRBD2 (5 bases each). Trimming pared 6 bases from V and 0 bases from J, leaving 18 bases between. The germline CDR1 and CDR2 sequences are SQVTM and ANQGSEA. The CDR3 has 16 amino acids. For the CDR3, the DNA is TGCAGCGTGGGGTTGTCGGGACGCTTCTCCTACAATGAGCAGTTCTTC. Its translation is CSVGLSGRFSYNEQFF.

This clonotype appeared a few times. The rearrangement joins TRBV19 to TRBJ2-1; perhaps TRBD2 as D (6 bases). CDR3 length: 15 residues. Trimming stripped 9 bases from V and 0 bases from J, with 15 bases between. Germline V gives CDR1 LNHDA, CDR2 SQIVND (reference sequence). CDR3 in amino acids: CASRRDGSSYNEQFF. The CDR3 DNA reads as TGTGCCAGCCGGCGGGACGGGAGCTCCTACAATGAGCAGTTCTTC.

The chain has TRBV18 and TRBJ1-2; D is undetermined. The germline V gene has CDR1 KGHSH and CDR2 LQKENI. Trimming removed 0 bases from V and 8 bases from J, with 19 bases in between. This CDR3 comprises 16 residues. The CDR3 spells CASSPPVGRSSRGYTF. CDR3 sequence (DNA): TGTGCCAGCTCACCACCAGTGGGTAGATCTTCGAGGGGCTACACCTTC.

The chain has TRBV4-1 and TRBJ2-5, with D tentatively TRBD2 (6 bases). Germline V gene data show CDR1 as MGHRA and CDR2 as YSYEKL. V lost 0 bases and J lost 5, with 22 bases in between. The CDR3 spans 18 residues. The CDR3 here is CASSQDLSGRGLWETQYF. CDR3 bases: TGCGCCAGCAGCCAAGACCTCTCCGGTCGGGGGTTGTGGGAGACCCAGTACTTC.

In this sample, this clonotype turned up a few times. The rearrangement joins TRBV2 to TRBJ2-3; tentative D call: TRBD1 (6 bases). Germline V gene sequence: CDR1 SNHLY, CDR2 FYNNEI. The CDR3 runs to 14 residues. V lost 10 bases and J 2 bases, leaving 16 bases between the germline ends. CDR3 region: CATLQGSHTDTQYF. CDR3 DNA sequence: TGTGCCACATTACAGGGATCCCACACAGATACGCAGTATTTT. The full variable domain, rest sourced from reference TRBV2 and TRBJ2-3, is EPEVTQTPSHQVTQMGQEVILRCVPISNHLYFYWYRQILGQKVEFLVSFYNNEISEKSEIFDDQFSVERPDGSNFTLKIRSTKLEDSAMYFCATLQGSHTDTQYFGPGTRLTVL.

The chain recombines TRBV4-2 with TRBJ2-4; D is perhaps TRBD2 (5 bases). Gene TRBJ2-5 matches the end of the DNA better, so the J call may be wrong. The CDR3 covers 15 residues. Per germline, CDR1 LGHNA and CDR2 YNFKEQ. CDR3 amino acids: CASSQDLASWETQYF. The DNA for the CDR3 is TGTGCCAGCAGCCAAGATTTGGCTAGCTGGGAGACCCAGTACTTC.

This clonotype was found a few times. V is TRBV20-1 and J is TRBJ2-5; 14 positions match TRBD2. The J call may be mistaken, given a closer DNA end match to TRBJ2-7. Germline loops: CDR1 DFQATT, CDR2 SNEGSKA (reference sequence). This CDR3 comprises 18 residues. As DNA, the CDR3 is TGCAGTGCTAGAGCGGGACTAGCGGGAGTACGCGCTCGGTACGAGCAGTACTTC. Encoded protein: CSARAGLAGVRARYEQYF.

V usage is TRBV18 and J usage is TRBJ2-1, with unresolved D. The CDR3 runs to 14 residues. The germline CDR1 and CDR2 sequences are KGHSH and LQKENI. Trimming removed 1 base from V and 8 bases from J, with 12 bases in between. CDR3 sequence: CASSPRLENDEQFF. CDR3 nucleotides: TGTGCCAGCTCACCACGTCTAGAAAACGATGAGCAGTTCTTC. Combining the CDR3 with reference TRBV18 and TRBJ2-1 gives the whole variable domain NAGVMQNPRHLVRRRGQEARLRCSPMKGHSHVYWYRQLPEEGLKFMVYLQKENIIDESGMPKERFSAEFPKEGPSILRIQQVVRGDSAAYFCASSPRLENDEQFFGPGTRLTVL.

The chain couples TRBV7-8 to TRBJ2-7; the match to TRBD1 covers 7 bases. The CDR3 extends over 15 amino acids. Germline V lookup: CDR1 SGHVS, CDR2 FQNEAQ. After removal of 0 bases from V and 3 bases from J, the junction contained 5 bases not matched to a gene. CDR3 amino acids: CASSLAGTANYEQYF. CDR3 nucleotide sequence: TGTGCCAGCAGCTTAGCTGGGACAGCCAACTACGAGCAGTACTTC.

The gene calls are TRBV24-1 and TRBJ2-5, with D uncertain. The V and J ends lost 4 bases and 3 bases respectively, with 11 bases between them. Germline loops: CDR1 KGHDR, CDR2 SFDVKD. The CDR3 has 14 residues. CDR3 amino acids: CATSEALQKETQYF. The DNA for the CDR3 is TGTGCCACCAGTGAAGCCCTCCAAAAAGAGACCCAGTACTTC.

This clonotype appeared a few times. The chain joins TRBV9 to TRBJ2-3; the D gene is possibly TRBD1 (6 bases). The length of the CDR3 is 16 residues. The V gene lost 0 bases and the J gene lost 4 bases, with 15 bases spanning the gap. Germline values: CDR1 SGDLS, CDR2 YYNGEE. The CDR3 sequence is CASSVGISRGADTQYF. DNA for the CDR3: TGTGCCAGCAGCGTAGGGATAAGCAGGGGTGCAGATACGCAGTATTTT.

This clonotype was observed many times. The rearrangement links TRBV12-3 or TRBV12-4 to TRBJ1-2; 9 bases agree with TRBD1. The CDR3 extends over 16 amino acids. The V and J ends lost 6 bases and 6 bases, in that order; junction bases with no gene match: 14. The chain's CDR3 is CASRPSGTGYEDGYTF. The CDR3 DNA follows: TGTGCCAGCAGGCCTTCAGGGACAGGGTATGAGGATGGCTACACCTTC.

V and J are TRBV21-1 and TRBJ2-3; TRBD2, the D gene given by the table, was not confirmed from the DNA. TRBV21-1 is an annotated pseudogene. This CDR3 spans 17 amino acids. CDR3 in DNA: TGTGCCAGCAGCAAGGAGGGAGGAGGTTCTAGCACAGATACGCAGTATTTT. This sequence encodes CASSKEGGGSSTDTQYF.

This clonotype has more than one count but fewer than ten. CDR3 sequence reads: CASSQDAGTGTGYTF. The DNA for the CDR3 is TGCGCCAGCAGCCAAGATGCCGGGACAGGGACGGGCTACACCTTC. The V gene is TRBV4-3, the J gene TRBJ1-2, with 9 bases that match TRBD1. Unmatched junction bases numbered 7, after V lost 0 bases and J lost 8 bases. In germline, CDR1 is LGHNA, CDR2 YSLEER. The CDR3 covers 15 residues.

This clonotype counts as medium-sized. The gene calls are TRBV20-1 and TRBJ2-7; D might be TRBD2 (5 bases). The CDR3 totals 11 residues. Trimming shortened V by 5 bases and J by 6 bases, and 11 bases separated the two germline ends. Germline CDR1 reads DFQATT; CDR2 reads SNEGSKA (reference sequence). CDR3 nucleotides: TGCAGTGCTCGGGCTGGAGGCGAGCAGTACTTC. Its translation is CSARAGGEQYF.

This clonotype turned up a few times. The chain joins TRBV12-3 or TRBV12-4 to TRBJ2-7; TRBD1 matches at 7 bases. Germline trimming cut 1 base from V and 0 bases from J; bases unmatched to any gene: 6. This CDR3 has 16 amino acids. The CDR3 region is CASSLGPGQVSYEQYF. In nucleotides, the CDR3 is TGTGCCAGCAGTTTAGGCCCAGGACAGGTCTCCTACGAGCAGTACTTC.

This clonotype was seen a handful of times. The CDR3 is CASSPVPGQRPNYGYTF. CDR3 DNA: TGTGCCAGCAGCCCGGTCCCGGGACAGCGACCTAACTATGGCTACACCTTC. This chain joins TRBV5-4 and TRBJ1-2; 7 bases are a match to TRBD1. The germline V gene has CDR1 SGHNT and CDR2 YYREEE (reference sequence). J lost 0 bases, V lost 4 bases, and 12 bases had no gene match. The CDR3 length is 17 residues.

The rearrangement uses TRBV5-1 and TRBJ1-2; D is unclear. The CDR3 loop spans 13 amino acids. V lost 0 bases to trimming and J lost 6 bases, with 9 bases between them. Looked up from germline, CDR1 is SGHRS and CDR2 is YFSETQ. CDR3 DNA sequence: TGCGCCAGCAGCTTGGTACTACAGAATGGCTACACCTTC. Translated: CASSLVLQNGYTF.

This chain links TRBV6-2 or TRBV6-3 with TRBJ2-4; the D is unclear. Germline CDR1 MNHEY, CDR2 SVGEGT. The CDR3 runs to 17 residues. The germline V and J ends were trimmed by 6 bases and 0 bases, with 18 bases remaining between them. CDR3 residues: CASSYPLQQLAKNIQYF. CDR3 in DNA: TGTGCCAGCAGCTACCCCCTCCAACAGCTAGCCAAAAACATTCAGTACTTC.

The chain recombines TRBV6-6 with TRBJ2-3; possible D gene TRBD1, 6 bases. V was shortened by 7 bases and J by 4 bases, with 24 bases between the two germline ends. The CDR3 is 17 amino acids. In germline, CDR1 is MNHNY, CDR2 SVGAGI (reference sequence). As DNA, the CDR3 is TGTGCCAGCACCACTCACTGGACAGCCCAGATTTCAGATACGCAGTATTTT. The encoded protein is CASTTHWTAQISDTQYF.

The chain is built from TRBV2 and TRBJ2-5; D is possibly TRBD1 or TRBD2 (5 bases each). This CDR3 has 13 residues. Germline V gene data show CDR1 as SNHLY and CDR2 as FYNNEI. Trimming took 3 bases from V and 9 from J, leaving 14 bases between them. This CDR3 reads CASSEESVGAQYF. The CDR3 DNA follows: TGTGCCAGCAGTGAGGAGTCCGTGGGGGCCCAGTACTTC.

This clonotype was seen a few times. The chain combines TRBV5-1 with TRBJ1-1; a possible D gene is TRBD1 (5 bases). V was cut by 5 bases and J by 4 bases, with 21 bases left in between. This CDR3 has 16 amino acids. Germline V gene data show CDR1 as SGHRS and CDR2 as YFSETQ. CDR3 residues: CASSYTGVTKGTEAFF. CDR3 nucleotides: TGCGCCAGCAGTTATACAGGAGTTACTAAGGGCACTGAAGCTTTCTTT.

This chain connects TRBV14 to TRBJ2-7; possible D gene TRBD2, 6 bases. V gave up 5 bases and J gave up 0 bases, with 20 bases separating them. CDR3 size: 17 residues. Germline CDR1 and CDR2: SGHDN and FVKESK. The DNA of the CDR3 is TGTGCCAGCAGCGTTAGACGCCGGGACTCTCCCTCCTACGAGCAGTACTTC. It translates to CASSVRRRDSPSYEQYF.

The rearrangement uses TRBV20-1 and TRBJ2-7, with D perhaps TRBD1 (6 bases). Trimming stripped 3 bases from V and 0 bases from J, with 9 bases between. CDR3 length: 13 residues. The germline V gene has CDR1 DFQATT and CDR2 SNEGSKA (reference sequence). The CDR3 here is CSASTGSSYEQYF. Written as DNA, the CDR3 is TGCAGTGCTAGTACAGGGAGCTCCTACGAGCAGTACTTC.

CDR3 nucleotide sequence: TGTGCCAGCAGGGGGCCGTCAGAGACCCAGTACTTC. Protein product: CASRGPSETQYF. The chain employs TRBV28 and TRBJ2-5; the D gene is possibly TRBD1 (5 bases). Trimming stripped 6 bases from V and 4 bases from J, with 9 bases between. Germline loops: CDR1 MDHEN, CDR2 SYDVKM. This CDR3 comprises 12 residues.

The chain has TRBV11-2 and TRBJ2-5; D gene ambiguous. The CDR3 consists of 14 residues. Germline V gene data show CDR1 as SGHAT and CDR2 as FQNNGV. The V gene lost 1 base and the J gene lost 11 bases, with 17 bases spanning the gap. This CDR3 is CASSLGLQVLPQYF. CDR3 DNA: TGTGCCAGCAGCTTAGGGTTGCAGGTCCTACCTCAGTACTTC.

At least ten counts were recorded for this clonotype. The gene calls are TRBV29-1 and TRBJ2-5; unclear D gene. There are 10 residues in the CDR3. The germline CDR1 and CDR2 sequences are SQVTM and ANQGSEA. Trimming left V 4 bases short and J 5 bases short, with 5 bases between. The CDR3 DNA reads TGCAGCGTTGCCGAGGAGACCCAGTACTTC. It specifies CSVAEETQYF.

Concerning this clonotype: Compared with germline, one end of the junction differs, possibly owing to a read error. V and J are TRBV4-3 and TRBJ1-4; no clear D gene. The germline gives CDR1 LGHNA, CDR2 YSLEER. The CDR3 extends over 15 amino acids. The CDR3 DNA follows: TGCGCCAGCAGCCAAGTCATTCAGGCAAATGGAAAACTGTTTTTT. Translated, it gives CASSQVIQANGKLFF.

This sequence joins TRBV20-1 and TRBJ1-6; 9 positions match TRBD1. V lost 1 base, J lost 10 bases, and 5 bases stayed unmatched. Germline CDR1 is DFQATT and CDR2 is SNEGSKA (reference sequence). This CDR3 comprises 14 residues. CDR3: CSARVGTGRSPLHF. CDR3 sequence (DNA): TGCAGTGCTAGAGTCGGGACAGGGAGGTCACCCCTCCACTTT.

The rearrangement joins TRBV21-1 to TRBJ1-6. TRBV21-1 is shown as a pseudogene. The CDR3 is 15 amino acids. CDR3 DNA sequence: TGTGCCAGCAGCAAAGTGAGAACGGGCAATTCACCCCCCCACTTT. This translates into CASSKVRTGNSPPHF.